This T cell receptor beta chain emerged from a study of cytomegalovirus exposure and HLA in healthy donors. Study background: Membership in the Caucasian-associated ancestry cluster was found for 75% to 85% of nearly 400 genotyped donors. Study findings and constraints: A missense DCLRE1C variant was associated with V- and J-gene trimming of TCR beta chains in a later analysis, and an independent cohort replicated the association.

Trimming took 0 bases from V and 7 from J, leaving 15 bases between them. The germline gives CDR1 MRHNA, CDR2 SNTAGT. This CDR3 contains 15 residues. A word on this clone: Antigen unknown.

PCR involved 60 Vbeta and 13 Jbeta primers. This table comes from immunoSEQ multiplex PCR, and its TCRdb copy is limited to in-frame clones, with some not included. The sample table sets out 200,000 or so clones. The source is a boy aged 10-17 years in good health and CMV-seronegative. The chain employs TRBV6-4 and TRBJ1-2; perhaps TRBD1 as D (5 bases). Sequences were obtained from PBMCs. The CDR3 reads CASSDSSGGMGGYTF. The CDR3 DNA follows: TGTGCCAGCAGTGACTCGAGCGGGGGAATGGGTGGCTACACCTTC.